A single sample gave rise to the 26 T cell receptor beta chains below, sequenced in a study of T cells in localized non-small cell lung cancer. Sequencing was performed with immunoSEQ multiplex PCR; in TCRdb, only in-frame clones are kept and a portion is missing. The data hold around 800 clones, with around a third observed a single time. The sample consisted of normal lung tissue next to the tumor, taken before any cancer treatment. Source of these receptors: a male donor at least 60 years old with stage II lung adenocarcinoma.

This clone has only a few counts. The chain carries TRBV18 and TRBJ2-3; D gene uncertain. CDR3 length: 14 amino acids. V lost 0 bases, J lost 8 bases, and 12 bases lay in between. Germline CDR1 and CDR2: KGHSH and LQKENI. CDR3: CASSPPVERGTQYF. The DNA for the CDR3 is TGTGCCAGCTCACCACCGGTAGAAAGAGGTACGCAGTATTTT.

The chain links TRBV6-8 to TRBJ1-3; D not certain. This CDR3 comprises 14 residues. V was clipped by 5 bases and J by 0 bases, with 8 bases between them. Germline V gives CDR1 MNHGY, CDR2 SAAAGT. The CDR3 DNA reads TGTGCCAGCAGTCAAGACTACTCTGGAAACACCATATATTTT. This codes for CASSQDYSGNTIYF.

This clone was seen a few times. The chain is built from TRBV7-7 and TRBJ2-2; D is unclear. This CDR3 has 15 residues. Trimming removed 3 bases at V and 8 bases at J, with 16 bases between. From germline, CDR1 is SSHAT and CDR2 FNYEAQ (reference sequence). The CDR3 reads CASSFRSSSDGELFF. The CDR3, as DNA: TGTGCCAGCAGCTTTAGGTCCTCCAGTGATGGGGAGCTGTTTTTT.

The chain joins TRBV25-1 to TRBJ2-1; perhaps TRBD1 as D (6 bases). V gave up 2 bases and J gave up 7 bases, with 12 bases separating them. Germline lookup yields CDR1 MGHDK and CDR2 SYGVNS. This CDR3 region has 14 residues. The CDR3: CASSEPGQTNEQFF. The CDR3, as DNA: TGTGCCAGCAGTGAACCCGGACAGACAAATGAGCAGTTCTTC. Combining the CDR3 with reference TRBV25-1 and TRBJ2-1 gives the whole variable domain EADIYQTPRYLVIGTGKKITLECSQTMGHDKMYWYQQDPGMELHLIHYSYGVNSTEKGDLSSESTVSRIRTEHFPLTLESARPSHTSQYLCASSEPGQTNEQFFGPGTRLTVL.

V is TRBV9 and J is TRBJ2-5, with D hard to call. Per the germline V gene, CDR1 is SGDLS and CDR2 is YYNGEE. This CDR3 is built from 13 residues. Trimming pared 5 bases from V and 4 bases from J, leaving 12 bases between. The CDR3 loop is CASSEYLGETQYF. The CDR3, as DNA: TGTGCCAGCAGTGAATACCTAGGAGAGACCCAGTACTTC.

The rearrangement joins TRBV30 to TRBJ2-7; 9 bases match TRBD1. Per the germline V gene, CDR1 is GTSNPN and CDR2 is SVGIG (reference sequence). J was trimmed by 3 bases and V by 2 bases; bases with no gene match: 5. The CDR3 contains 14 residues. The DNA for the CDR3 is TGTGCCTGGAGTCCCGGGACAGGGATCTACGAGCAGTACTTC. Residues: CAWSPGTGIYEQYF.

A few counts support this clone. One end of the junction is discordant with germline, which a read error may explain. This chain uses TRBV15 with TRBJ2-7; 8 nucleotides align to TRBD2. The CDR3 runs to 15 residues. Germline CDR1 LNHNV, CDR2 YYDKDF (reference sequence). CDR3: CATSPNRGRFFEQYF. The CDR3 DNA is TGTGCCACCAGCCCCAACCGCGGGAGGTTCTTCGAGCAGTAYTTC.

The rearrangement links TRBV6-8 to TRBJ1-5; the match to TRBD1 covers 7 bases. The CDR3 length is 15 residues. With 5 bases clipped from V and 6 bases from J, the junction kept 10 bases outside the gene matches. Looked up from germline, CDR1 is MNHGY and CDR2 is SAAAGT. CDR3 coding DNA: TGTGCCAGCAGTCAGAGACAGGGAGGTAGTCAGCCCCAGCATTTT. It is translated as CASSQRQGGSQPQHF.

The rearrangement uses TRBV15 and TRBJ1-5; weak D call: TRBD1 (6 bases). The V end lost 1 base, the J end lost 3 bases, and 10 bases lay between the germline ends. Looked up from germline, CDR1 is LNHNV and CDR2 is YYDKDF (reference sequence). The CDR3 contains 15 residues. The DNA for the CDR3 is TGTGCCACCAGCAGAGCACAGGGTTACAATCAGCCCCAGCATTTT. Its translation is CATSRAQGYNQPQHF.

In its sample, this clone is medium-sized. The chain has TRBV11-3 and TRBJ2-7; weak D call: TRBD1 (6 bases). This CDR3 region has 15 residues. V was pared by 5 bases and J by 1 base, with 15 bases between. Germline V gene data show CDR1 as SGHNT and CDR2 as YENEEA. The CDR3 sequence: CASSPLGRGSYEQYF. CDR3 coding DNA: TGTGCCAGCAGCCCCCTGGGCAGGGGTTCCTACGAGCAGTACTTC.

V and J are TRBV18 and TRBJ2-7; the D call may be TRBD1 or TRBD2 (5 bases each). Germline V gives CDR1 KGHSH, CDR2 LQKENI. The CDR3 is 16 amino acids. The V and J ends lost 2 bases and 3 bases respectively, with 17 bases between them. The CDR3 DNA follows: TGTGCCAGCTCACCAGAGTTGGGGGAGCCGGGCTACGAGCAGTACTTC. Its translation: CASSPELGEPGYEQYF.

The count of this clone is one. CDR3 region: CASRQDAYGYTF. The CDR3 nucleotides are TGCGCCAGCAGACAGGACGCCTATGGCTACACCTTC. V gene TRBV10-2 combines with J gene TRBJ1-2; D is possibly TRBD1 (5 bases). The V gene's germline CDR1 is WSHSY and CDR2 SAAADI. With 6 bases removed from V and 4 bases from J, the gap between germline ends came to 9 bases. This CDR3 comprises 12 residues.

This clone has only a few counts. One end of the junction is discordant with germline, which a read error may explain. The chain uses TRBV6-8 and TRBJ1-1, with D maybe TRBD1 (5 bases). Germline loops: CDR1 MNHGY, CDR2 SAAAGT. The CDR3 spans 13 residues. The CDR3 sequence: CVSSDMGDSEAFF. In DNA, the CDR3 is TGTGTCAGCAGCGACATGGGGGACTCTGAAGCTTTCTTT.

The chain carries TRBV19 and TRBJ1-1; D not resolved. Germline V CDR1 and CDR2: LNHDA, SQIVND (reference sequence). The V end was cut by 8 bases, the J end by 1 base, with 5 bases between. The CDR3 loop spans 11 amino acids. For the CDR3, the DNA is TGTGCCAGTGGTTGGAACACTGAAGCTTTCTTT. Encoded protein: CASGWNTEAFF.

The chain links TRBV19 to TRBJ2-1, with D perhaps TRBD2 (6 bases). There are 14 residues in the CDR3. Trimming removed 4 bases from V and 4 bases from J, with 11 bases in between. Germline loops: CDR1 LNHDA, CDR2 SQIVND (reference sequence). The CDR3 loop reads CASSTGEWYNEQFF. Written as DNA, the CDR3 is TGTGCCAGTAGTACGGGGGAGTGGTACAATGAGCAGTTCTTC. Full variable domain (missing parts from reference TRBV19 and TRBJ2-1): DGGITQSPKYLFRKEGQNVTLSCEQNLNHDAMYWYRQDPGQGLRLIYYSQIVNDFQKGDIAEGYSVSREKKESFPLTVTSAQKNPTAFYLCASSTGEWYNEQFFGPGTRLTVL.

The chain couples TRBV30 to TRBJ1-5, with D unresolved. CDR3 length equals 15 residues. Germline assignment: CDR1 GTSNPN and CDR2 SVGIG (reference sequence). V gave up 3 bases and J gave up 4 bases, with 16 bases separating them. DNA for the CDR3: TGTGCCTGGAGCGAGGGCTCATCTCTGAATCAGCCCCAGCATTTT. Translation: CAWSEGSSLNQPQHF.

This clone was counted a few times. The gene calls are TRBV30 and TRBJ2-1; TRBD2 matches at 10 bases. This CDR3 has 13 amino acids. CDR1 is GTSNPN, CDR2 SVGIG, per germline (reference sequence). The ends lost 4 bases at V and 7 bases at J; junction bases unmatched: 4. The CDR3 DNA reads TGTGCCTGGACTAGCGGGAGTGGAAATGAGCAGTTCTTC. This encodes CAWTSGSGNEQFF. Supplemented by reference TRBV30 and TRBJ2-1, the full variable domain reads SQTIHQWPATLVQPVGSPLSLECTVEGTSNPNLYWYRQAAGRGLQLLFYSVGIGQISSEVPQNLSASRPQDRQFILSSKKLLLSDSGFYLCAWTSGSGNEQFFGPGTRLTVL.

The V gene is TRBV18, the J gene TRBJ1-1; 9 bases align to TRBD1. There are 15 residues in the CDR3. V gave up 1 base and J gave up 7 bases; unmatched junction bases: 7. CDR1 and CDR2 from the germline V gene are KGHSH and LQKENI. The DNA of the CDR3 is TGTGCCAGCTCACCACTAGGGGACAGGGATGGTGAAGCTTTCTTT. Translating gives CASSPLGDRDGEAFF.

This clone is termed large. The chain joins TRBV11-3 to TRBJ2-3; maybe TRBD2 (6 bases). The germline V gene has CDR1 SGHNT and CDR2 YENEEA. This CDR3 has 16 amino acids. Trimming cost V 3 bases and J 2 bases, with 15 bases left between them. This chain's CDR3 is CASSFRRDSNTDTQYF. The CDR3 nucleotides read TGTGCCAGCAGCTTTCGCCGGGACTCCAACACAGATACGCAGTATTTT.

This clone appeared a few times. The chain joins TRBV19 to TRBJ1-2; possibly TRBD1 for D (6 bases). This CDR3 contains 16 residues. Trimming removed 7 bases from V and 0 bases from J, with 18 bases in between. Looked up from germline, CDR1 is LNHDA and CDR2 is SQIVND (reference sequence). The chain's CDR3 is CASNPQGIGANYGYTF. CDR3 bases: TGTGCCAGTAACCCCCAGGGGATCGGAGCTAACTATGGCTACACCTTC.

V and J are TRBV19 and TRBJ1-5; the match to TRBD1 covers 7 bases. Germline CDR1 and CDR2: LNHDA and SQIVND (reference sequence). The V gene end was trimmed by 10 bases and the J gene end by 3 bases; junction bases not matched to a gene: 3. The CDR3 spans 12 residues. The CDR3 sequence is CATGQDNQPQHF. The CDR3 coding sequence is TGTGCCACCGGACAGGACAATCAGCCCCAGCATTTT.

This rearrangement joins TRBV6-8 to TRBJ1-4; D not certain. The V end lost 6 bases, the J end lost 0 bases, and 8 bases lay between the germline ends. The CDR3 covers 14 residues. CDR1 and CDR2 from the germline V gene are MNHGY and SAAAGT. Written as DNA, the CDR3 is TGTGCCAGCAGGGACGCGACAACTAATGAAAAACTGTTTTTT. Protein: CASRDATTNEKLFF.

This clone has more than one count but fewer than ten. This rearrangement joins TRBV14 to TRBJ2-3, with TRBD2 matching over 11 bases. Germline V CDR1 and CDR2: SGHDN, FVKESK. Trimming removed 6 bases from V and 5 bases from J; junction bases left unmatched: 4. The CDR3 runs 14 residues. The CDR3 reads CASRLAGEVDTQYF. As DNA, the CDR3 is TGTGCCAGCAGACTAGCGGGAGAGGTAGATACGCAGTATTTT.

V gene TRBV11-3 combines with J gene TRBJ2-1; possibly TRBD2 for D (5 bases). Trimming removed 3 bases at V and 2 bases at J, with 14 bases between. The CDR3 has 16 amino acids. Germline V gene lookup returns CDR1 SGHNT and CDR2 YENEEA. Here the CDR3 reads CASSLDARAAYNEQFF. Here the CDR3 DNA reads TGTGCCAGCAGCTTGGATGCGCGGGCAGCCTACAATGAGCAGTTCTTC.

This chain's CDR3 is CASSYFGQGGTIYF. In nucleotides, the CDR3 is TGTGCCAGCAGTTACTTCGGACAGGGTGGCACCATATATTTT. This chain uses TRBV6-8 with TRBJ1-3; 8 bases align to TRBD1. The germline V gene has CDR1 MNHGY and CDR2 SAAAGT. The V and J ends lost 1 base and 9 bases, in that order; junction bases with no gene match: 5. The CDR3 extends over 14 amino acids.

The chain couples TRBV12-5 to TRBJ2-1, with TRBD2 matching 12 bases. V was pared by 2 bases and J by 9 bases, with 5 bases of the junction left unmatched. CDR3 length: 15 residues. In germline, CDR1 is LGHNT, CDR2 FRNRAP. CDR3 loop: CASGLWTSGTIEQFF. The CDR3 coding sequence is TGTGCTAGTGGTTTGTGGACTAGCGGGACCATTGAGCAGTTCTTC. The variable domain in full, with the rest retrieved from reference TRBV12-5 and TRBJ2-1, is DARVTQTPRHKVTEMGQEVTMRCQPILGHNTVFWYRQTMMQGLELLAYFRNRAPLDDSGMPKDRFSAEMPDATLATLKIQPSEPRDSAVYFCASGLWTSGTIEQFFGPGTRLTVL.